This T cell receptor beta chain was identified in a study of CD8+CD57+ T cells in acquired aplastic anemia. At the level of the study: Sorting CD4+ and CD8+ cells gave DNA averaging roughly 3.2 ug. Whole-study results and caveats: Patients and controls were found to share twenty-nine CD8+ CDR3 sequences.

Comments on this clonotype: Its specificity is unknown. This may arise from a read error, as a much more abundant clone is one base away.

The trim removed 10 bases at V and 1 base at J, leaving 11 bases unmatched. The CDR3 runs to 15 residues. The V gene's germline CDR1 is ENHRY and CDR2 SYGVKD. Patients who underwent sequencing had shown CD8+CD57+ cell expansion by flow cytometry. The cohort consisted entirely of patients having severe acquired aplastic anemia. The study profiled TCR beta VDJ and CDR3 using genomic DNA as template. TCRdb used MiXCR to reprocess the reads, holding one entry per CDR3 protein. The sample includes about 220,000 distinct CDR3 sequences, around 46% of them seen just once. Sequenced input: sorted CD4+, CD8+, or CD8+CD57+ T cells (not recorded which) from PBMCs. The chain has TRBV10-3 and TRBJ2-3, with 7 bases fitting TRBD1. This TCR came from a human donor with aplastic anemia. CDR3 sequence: CASGYVQGGTDTQYF. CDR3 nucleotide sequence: TGTGCCAGCGGTTACGTCCAGGGGGGCACAGATACGCAGTATTTT.